In this sample, the clone carrying this T cell receptor beta chain turned up a few times. This entry comes from a study of T-cell memory formation after mild COVID-19. V was cut by 8 bases and J by 3 bases, with 4 bases left in between. The CDR3 is made up of 11 amino acids. Looked up from germline, CDR1 is MNHEY and CDR2 is SVGEGT. A single record per CDR3 protein comes from TCRdb applying MiXCR to the 5' RACE reads. In the table there are hundreds of thousands of distinct CDR3 sequences, roughly 20% of which are singletons. The rearrangement joins TRBV6-2 or TRBV6-3 to TRBJ2-2, with D uncertain. The receptor was isolated from an adult woman who had mild COVID-19 (a few samples of this study predate the infection). Cell type and time point are not known. The material sequenced was PBMCs or a T cell subset sorted from them (not recorded which). This chain's CDR3 is CASQYTGELFF. DNA for the CDR3: TGTGCCAGCCAGTACACCGGGGAGCTGTTTTTT.